This T cell receptor beta chain was obtained from a study of T cell responses to AZD1222 COVID-19 vaccine. Study-level points and caveats: Per reports, nearly half of all spike-specific TCRs target regions that are unmutated in variants.

The table came from immunoSEQ multiplex PCR; TCRdb's copy has only in-frame clones and leaves some out. Of about 170,000 clones listed, roughly 89% are singletons. The germline V gene encodes CDR1 SQVTM and CDR2 ANQGSEA. This CDR3 comprises 16 residues. The ends lost 0 bases at V and 7 bases at J; junction bases unmatched: 6. Comments on this clone: Its target is unknown.

The chain couples TRBV29-1 to TRBJ2-2; 12 bases align to TRBD2. Specimen: peripheral blood, collected 28 days after the second AZD1222 dose. The receptor was isolated from an adult who received the AZD1222 COVID-19 vaccine. This CDR3 is CSVEEASGGVGGELFF. For the CDR3, the DNA is TGCAGCGTTGAAGAGGCTAGCGGGGGGGTTGGCGGGGAGCTGTTTTTT.